The 12 T cell receptor beta chains presented below share a single source sample, sequenced in a study of blood T cell dynamics during melanoma immunotherapy. As to time point: pre-treatment baseline. Here immunoSEQ multiplex PCR was the method, and the copy in TCRdb shows in-frame clones only, minus some. Altogether 17,000 or so clones are present, roughly 80% being singletons, with the ten largest covering about 7.6%. The specimen comprised blood, sampled from a patient treated with checkpoint blockade. The source is a human donor with melanoma.

This clone has just a few counts. The rearrangement links TRBV2 to TRBJ2-7; perhaps D is TRBD1 or TRBD2 (5 bases each). The CDR3 contains 11 residues. Germline loops: CDR1 SNHLY, CDR2 FYNNEI. V lost 10 bases, J lost 3 bases, and 10 bases lay in between. CDR3 nucleotide sequence: TGTGCCACTGGGGGTAACTACGAGCAGTACTTC. It specifies CATGGNYEQYF. The full variable domain, with the rest looked up from reference TRBV2 and TRBJ2-7, is EPEVTQTPSHQVTQMGQEVILRCVPISNHLYFYWYRQILGQKVEFLVSFYNNEISEKSEIFDDQFSVERPDGSNFTLKIRSTKLEDSAMYFCATGGNYEQYFGPGTRLTVT.

The chain joins TRBV7-9 to TRBJ2-3; D remains unclear. V was clipped by 3 bases and J by 0 bases, with 7 bases between them. Per the germline V gene, CDR1 is SEHNR and CDR2 is FQNEAQ (reference sequence). This CDR3 has 14 residues. The CDR3 sequence is CASSLSSSTDTQYF. The CDR3 DNA is TGTGCCAGCAGCTTGTCATCGAGCACAGATACGCAGTATTTT.

The gene calls are TRBV5-6 and TRBJ2-3; D call uncertain. Deletions cut 0 bases from V and 0 bases from J, with 8 bases between. Looked up from germline, CDR1 is SGHDT and CDR2 is YYEEEE. This CDR3 comprises 15 residues. The DNA for the CDR3 is TGTGCCAGCAGCTTGGTCCCGGACAGCACAGATACGCAGTATTTT. Encoded protein: CASSLVPDSTDTQYF.

This chain connects TRBV4-3 to TRBJ1-6, with 9 nucleotides matching TRBD1. Germline V lookup: CDR1 LGHNA, CDR2 YSLEER. V gave up 2 bases and J gave up 7 bases; unmatched junction bases: 3. The CDR3 is made up of 15 amino acids. The CDR3 DNA reads TGCGCCAGCAGCCAACAGACAGGGGGAAATTCACCCCTCCACTTT. It specifies CASSQQTGGNSPLHF.

V is TRBV29-1 and J is TRBJ2-1; no reliable D call. The CDR3 has 15 residues. Germline CDR1 SQVTM, CDR2 ANQGSEA. Trimming cost V 1 base and J 5 bases, with 15 bases left between them. The CDR3 sequence is CSVEVVKGNHNEQFF. DNA for the CDR3: TGCAGCGTTGAAGTGGTAAAGGGTAATCACAATGAGCAGTTCTTC.

This clone has a single count. CDR3 sequence: CASSVGGAGNIQYF. CDR3 DNA: TGCGCCAGCAGTGTTGGAGGGGCGGGAAACATTCAGTACTTC. V is TRBV10-2 and J is TRBJ2-4, with TRBD2 as a possible D gene (6 bases). Germline V gene data show CDR1 as WSHSY and CDR2 as SAAADI. This CDR3 spans 14 amino acids. V was cut by 4 bases and J by 6 bases, with 13 bases left in between.

This clone was seen just once. This chain connects TRBV12-5 to TRBJ1-5; 10 bases align to TRBD1. With 3 bases clipped from V and 3 bases from J, the junction kept 5 bases outside the gene matches. CDR1 LGHNT and CDR2 FRNRAP come from the germline V gene. The CDR3 extends over 16 amino acids. The CDR3 sequence: CASGFGDRGNNQPQHF. In DNA, the CDR3 is TGTGCTAGTGGTTTTGGGGACAGGGGTAACAATCAGCCCCAGCATTTT.

The J gene is TRBJ2-2, the V gene TRBV9, with D possibly matching TRBD1 (6 bases). This CDR3 has 15 residues. The germline V gene has CDR1 SGDLS and CDR2 YYNGEE. Trimming shortened V by 6 bases and J by 1 base, and 13 bases separated the two germline ends. The CDR3 is CASTSWGQNTGELFF. CDR3 bases: TGTGCCAGCACATCCTGGGGGCAGAACACCGGGGAGCTGTTTTTT. Supplemented by reference TRBV9 and TRBJ2-2, the full variable domain reads DSGVTQTPKHLITATGQRVTLRCSPRSGDLSVYWYQQSLDQGLQFLIQYYNGEERAKGNILERFSAQQFPDLHSELNLSSLELGDSALYFCASTSWGQNTGELFFGEGSRLTVL.

The chain recombines TRBV5-1 with TRBJ2-1, with 14 positions matching TRBD2. The V gene end was trimmed by 3 bases and the J gene end by 7 bases; junction bases not matched to a gene: 3. The CDR3 has 15 amino acids. Germline CDR1 SGHRS, CDR2 YFSETQ. DNA of the CDR3: TGCGCCAGCAGCTGGGGACTAGCGGGAGTTAATGAGCAGTTCTTC. Its translation: CASSWGLAGVNEQFF.

This clone was seen a single time. The chain combines TRBV4-2 with TRBJ2-1; 8 nucleotides line up with TRBD2. The CDR3 loop spans 17 amino acids. Losses at the gene ends were 1 base for V and 6 bases for J; bases not matched to a gene: 11. CDR1 LGHNA and CDR2 YNFKEQ come from the germline V gene. The CDR3 DNA is TGTGCCAGCAGCCAAGGGACTAGCCCCATACTTTCCAATGAGCAGTTCTTC. It is translated as CASSQGTSPILSNEQFF.

This clone appeared once. CDR3 in amino acids: CASSLFQREGLGDNEQFF. In DNA form, the CDR3 reads TGTGCCAGCAGCTTATTTCAACGGGAGGGCCTTGGGGACAATGAGCAGTTCTTC. The V gene is TRBV7-8, the J gene TRBJ2-1; TRBD2 matches at 8 bases. Germline values: CDR1 SGHVS, CDR2 FQNEAQ. V dropped 2 bases and J dropped 5; count of bases not matched to a gene: 14. This CDR3 is 18 amino acids long.

The chain uses TRBV9 and TRBJ2-2, with 10 bases identical to TRBD2. The CDR3 totals 16 residues. Germline-derived CDR1 and CDR2 are SGDLS and YYNGEE. The trim removed 3 bases at V and 4 bases at J, leaving 6 bases unmatched. Here the CDR3 reads CASSAPSGSGTGELFF. CDR3 bases: TGTGCCAGCAGCGCCCCTAGCGGGAGTGGCACCGGGGAGCTGTTTTTT.